The clone carrying this T cell receptor (beta chain) has only one observation. Germline V CDR1 and CDR2: SNHLY, FYNNEI. Trimming stripped 6 bases from V and 4 bases from J, with 12 bases between. This CDR3 region has 13 residues. The data derive from a study of blood T cell repertoires in COVID-19. Across the whole study: The United States, Italy and Spain were the sources of the acute and convalescent COVID-19 samples. In each case, the material was cDNA or gDNA derived from T cells, B-cell-depleted T cells, or PBMCs.

Authors' methods: Using reference gene primer amplification, nucleated cell counts were estimated. Sequencing was performed with immunoSEQ multiplex PCR; in TCRdb, only in-frame clones are kept and a portion is missing. D and trimming come from the DNA, and the V and J calls and clone size come from that table. This table holds more than 90,000 clones, 80% to 85% found once. The receptor's source is a man between 65 and 85 years old with acute or convalescent COVID-19. The chain uses TRBV2 and TRBJ1-2; D is perhaps TRBD1 (6 bases). Sequencing used peripheral blood. CDR3 in amino acids: CASRGTGFYGYTF. The CDR3 bases are TGTGCCAGCAGGGGCACAGGGTTCTATGGCTACACCTTC.